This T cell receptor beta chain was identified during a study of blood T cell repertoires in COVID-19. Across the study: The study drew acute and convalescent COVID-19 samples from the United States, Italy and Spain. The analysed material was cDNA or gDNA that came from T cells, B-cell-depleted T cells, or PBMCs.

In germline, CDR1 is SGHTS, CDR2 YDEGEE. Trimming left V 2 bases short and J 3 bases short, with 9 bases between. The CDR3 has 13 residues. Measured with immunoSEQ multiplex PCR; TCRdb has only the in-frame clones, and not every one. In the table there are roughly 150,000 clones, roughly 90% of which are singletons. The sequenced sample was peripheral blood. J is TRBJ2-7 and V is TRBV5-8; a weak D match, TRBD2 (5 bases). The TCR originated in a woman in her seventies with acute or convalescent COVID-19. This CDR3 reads CASSLRGLYEQYF. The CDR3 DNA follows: TGTGCCAGCAGCTTAAGAGGACTCTACGAGCAGTACTTC.